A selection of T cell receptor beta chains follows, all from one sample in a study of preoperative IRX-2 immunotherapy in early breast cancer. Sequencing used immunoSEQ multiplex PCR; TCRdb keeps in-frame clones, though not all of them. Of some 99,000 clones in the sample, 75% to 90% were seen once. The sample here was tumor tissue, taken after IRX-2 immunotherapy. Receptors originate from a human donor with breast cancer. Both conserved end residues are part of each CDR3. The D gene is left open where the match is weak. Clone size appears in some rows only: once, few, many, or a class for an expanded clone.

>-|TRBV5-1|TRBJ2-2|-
CASSFTPGTGELFF
TGCGCCAGCAGCTTTACCCCGGGCACCGGGGAGCTGTTTTTT
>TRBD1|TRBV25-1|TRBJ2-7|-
CASTRPGQLDEQYF
TGTGCCAGCACCCGACCGGGACAGCTCGACGAGCAGTACTTC
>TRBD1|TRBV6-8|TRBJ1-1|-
CATAGTANTEAFF
TGTGCCACGGCCGGGACAGCGAACACTGAAGCTTTCTTT
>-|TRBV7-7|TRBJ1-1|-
CASSDDKMNTEAFF
TGTGCCAGCAGCGATGACAAAATGAACACTGAAGCTTTCTTT
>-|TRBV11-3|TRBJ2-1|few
CASSLDPTTYNEQFF
TGTGCCAGCAGCTTAGATCCTACAACCTACAATGAGCAGTTCTTC
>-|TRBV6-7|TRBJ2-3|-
CASNPRGGTSTDTQYF
TGTGCCAGCAACCCAAGGGGGGGGACTAGCACAGATACGCAGTATTTT
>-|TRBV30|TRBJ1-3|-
CAWQSGFSGNTIYF
TGTGCCTGGCAGTCAGGGTTCTCTGGAAACACCATATATTTT
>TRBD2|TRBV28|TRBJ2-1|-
CASSEEAGGYNEQFF
TGTGCCAGCAGTGAGGAAGCGGGAGGTTACAATGAGCAGTTCTTC
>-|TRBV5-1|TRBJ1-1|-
CASSLEALGSYTEAFF
TGCGCCAGCAGCTTGGAAGCTTTGGGCAGTTACACTGAAGCTTTCTTT
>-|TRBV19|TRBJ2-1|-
CASSIPTPRNDNEQFF
TGTGCCAGTAGTATCCCAACACCAAGAAACGACAATGAGCAGTTCTTC
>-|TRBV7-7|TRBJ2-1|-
CASSQVRGLRFEQFF
TGTGCCAGCAGCCAAGTCCGGGGGCTGCGTTTCGAGCAGTTCTTC
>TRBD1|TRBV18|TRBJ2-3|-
CASSPWGGQGSTDTQYF
TGTGCCAGCTCACCATGGGGGGGACAGGGGTCCACAGATACGCAGTATTTT
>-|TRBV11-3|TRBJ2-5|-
CASSPFLTNQETQYF
TGTGCCAGCAGCCCGTTTCTAACAAACCAAGAGACCCAGTACTTC
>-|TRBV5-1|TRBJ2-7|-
CASSLALSAGEIKREQYF
TGCGCCAGCAGCTTGGCCCTGTCCGCGGGTGAAATCAAGCGGGAGCAGTACTTC
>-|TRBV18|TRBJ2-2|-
CASHGARGIDTGELFF
TGTGCCAGCCACGGCGCCCGGGGGATTGACACCGGGGAGCTGTTTTTT
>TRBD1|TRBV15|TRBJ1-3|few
CATSGIAGTVISGNTIYF
TGTGCCACCAGCGGCATCGCGGGGACAGTCATCTCTGGAAACACCATATATTTT
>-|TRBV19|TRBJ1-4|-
CASSITQGKLFF
TGTGCCAGTAGTATAACTCAGGGGAAACTGTTTTTT
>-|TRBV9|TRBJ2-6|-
CASLLPSGANVLTF
TGTGCCAGCCTCTTACCCTCTGGGGCCAACGTCCTGACTTTC
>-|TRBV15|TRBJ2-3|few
CATSRGNWADTQYF
TGTGCCACCAGCAGAGGGAACTGGGCAGATACGCAGTATTTT
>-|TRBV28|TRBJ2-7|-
CASSSFGGRLSYEQYF
TGTGCCAGCAGTTCCTTTGGTGGACGACTCTCCTACGAGCAGTACTTC
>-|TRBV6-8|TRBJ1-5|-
CASSTEGGQPQHF
TGTGCCAGCAGCACGGAGGGGGGTCAGCCCCAGCATTTT
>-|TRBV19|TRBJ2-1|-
CASSRLSSYNEQFF
TGTGCCAGTAGTAGACTTAGCTCCTACAATGAGCAGTTCTTC
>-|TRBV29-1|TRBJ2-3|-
CSVERLLGSVTDTQYF
TGCAGCGTTGAAAGGCTACTGGGAAGCGTCACAGATACGCAGTATTTT
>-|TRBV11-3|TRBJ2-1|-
CASSLVGVLNEQFF
TGTGCCAGCAGCTTAGTGGGAGTCCTCAATGAGCAGTTCTTC
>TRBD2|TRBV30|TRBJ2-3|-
CAFSGISTDTQYF
TGTGCCTTTAGCGGGATAAGCACAGATACGCAGTATTTT
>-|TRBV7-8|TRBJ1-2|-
CASSLASSKPGYTF
TGTGCCAGCAGCTTGGCCTCTTCAAAACCTGGCTACACCTTC